One sample yielded the 15 T cell receptor beta chains listed below, sequenced in a study of Tregs in tolerant kidney transplant recipients. Sequenced by immunoSEQ multiplex PCR; TCRdb stores in-frame clones only, minus some. The table lists roughly 99,000 clones, more than 85% of them singletons. The sequencing used CD4+ T cells from blood, collected before the transplant. These receptors were obtained from a human donor who received a combined kidney and bone marrow transplant.

The V call is TRBV7-6, the J call TRBJ2-5; 11 bases map to TRBD2. This CDR3 region has 16 residues. With 4 bases clipped from V and 7 bases from J, the junction kept 11 bases outside the gene matches. CDR1 SGHVS and CDR2 FNYEAQ come from the germline V gene. Written as DNA, the CDR3 is TGTGCCAGCAGCTCTAATAGCGGGAGGGCGGTCGGGACCCAGTACTTC. Translation gives CASSSNSGRAVGTQYF.

This chain joins TRBV28 and TRBJ2-7; D gene uncertain. With 5 bases removed from V and 5 bases from J, the gap between germline ends came to 10 bases. Germline-derived CDR1 and CDR2 are MDHEN and SYDVKM. The CDR3 loop spans 12 amino acids. CDR3: CASSPQVNEQYF. The CDR3 nucleotides are TGTGCCAGCAGTCCTCAGGTGAACGAGCAGTACTTC.

The J gene is TRBJ2-1, the V gene TRBV27, with 9 bases aligning to TRBD2. Germline V gene lookup returns CDR1 MNHEY and CDR2 SMNVEV (reference sequence). The CDR3 covers 18 residues. Unmatched junction bases numbered 11, after V lost 2 bases and J lost 3 bases. In DNA, the CDR3 is TGTGCCAGCAGTTTAGCTTCGACTAGCGGAACTTACTACAATGAGCAGTTCTTC. Translation: CASSLASTSGTYYNEQFF.

This clone was observed once. This chain joins TRBV5-4 and TRBJ2-2; D is unresolved. V lost 1 base and J lost 6, with 10 bases in between. The CDR3 loop spans 14 amino acids. CDR1 is SGHNT, CDR2 YYREEE, per germline (reference sequence). The CDR3 reads CASSLRVYPGELFF. The CDR3 nucleotides are TGTGCCAGCAGCTTGCGGGTATATCCCGGGGAGCTGTTTTTT.

The chain uses TRBV5-1 and TRBJ2-5; D ambiguous. Trimming left V 5 bases short and J 2 bases short, with 13 bases between. The CDR3 length is 14 residues. From germline, CDR1 is SGHRS and CDR2 YFSETQ. CDR3: CASRTLATQETQYF. CDR3 coding DNA: TGCGCCAGCAGGACTTTGGCAACTCAAGAGACCCAGTACTTC.

The chain uses TRBV7-2 and TRBJ2-3; a weak D match, TRBD2 (6 bases). The CDR3 loop spans 16 amino acids. The germline V gene has CDR1 SGHTA and CDR2 FQGNSA. The germline V and J ends were trimmed by 2 bases and 2 bases, with 14 bases remaining between them. As DNA, the CDR3 is TGTGCCAGCAGCTTAAACCGGGCGGGACTCACAGATACGCAGTATTTT. Its translation: CASSLNRAGLTDTQYF.

The chain employs TRBV4-2 and TRBJ2-3, with 12 bases aligning to TRBD2. The CDR3 is 15 amino acids. The germline V gene encodes CDR1 LGHNA and CDR2 YNFKEQ. V lost 1 base, J lost 6 bases, and 2 bases stayed unmatched. CDR3 nucleotides: TGTGCCAGCAGCCAAGCTAGCGGGGGGGCGGATACGCAGTATTTT. Amino acids: CASSQASGGADTQYF.

V usage is TRBV4-2 and J usage is TRBJ2-7, with 7 bases fitting TRBD1. There are 14 residues in the CDR3. The germline V gene encodes CDR1 LGHNA and CDR2 YNFKEQ. Trimming removed 0 bases from V and 6 bases from J; junction bases left unmatched: 5. CDR3 amino acids: CASSQDDRASEQYF. The CDR3, as DNA: TGTGCCAGCAGCCAAGATGACAGGGCGAGCGAGCAGTACTTC.

The chain uses TRBV19 and TRBJ2-7, with 12 bases matching TRBD1. The ends lost 5 bases at V and 7 bases at J; junction bases unmatched: 6. Germline CDR1 LNHDA, CDR2 SQIVND (reference sequence). The CDR3 covers 14 residues. The CDR3 bases are TGTGCCAGTAGTTCGGGACAGGGGGCAAGAGAGCAGTACTTC. It encodes CASSSGQGAREQYF.

In its sample, this clone was seen once. The chain recombines TRBV9 with TRBJ1-1; D not resolved. The V and J ends lost 4 bases and 2 bases respectively, with 9 bases between them. From germline, CDR1 is SGDLS and CDR2 YYNGEE. The CDR3 length is 13 residues. Here the CDR3 DNA reads TGTGCCAGCAGCAGAGAATTAAACACTGAAGCTTTCTTT. Translation gives CASSRELNTEAFF.

This sequence joins TRBV7-3 and TRBJ2-2; tentatively, D is TRBD2 (6 bases). This CDR3 has 17 amino acids. Germline V lookup: CDR1 SGHTA, CDR2 FQGTGA. V shed 2 bases and J shed 4 bases, with 17 bases lying between them. CDR3 in amino acids: CASSLFFVGLPTGELFF. As DNA, the CDR3 is TGTGCCAGCAGCTTATTTTTTGTTGGACTACCCACCGGGGAGCTGTTTTTT.

This clone has just a few counts. This rearrangement joins TRBV28 to TRBJ1-2; D might be TRBD1 (5 bases). The V end was cut by 1 base, the J end by 3 bases, with 12 bases between. Germline CDR1 MDHEN, CDR2 SYDVKM. This CDR3 is 15 amino acids long. This chain's CDR3 is CASSLSGILDYGYTF. The DNA for the CDR3 is TGTGCCAGCAGTTTATCAGGGATACTTGACTATGGCTACACCTTC.

The CDR3 DNA reads TGTGCTAGTGGTTTGGTAATTGGGACAGGGGTCACCGGGGAGCTGTTTTTT. It specifies CASGLVIGTGVTGELFF. The chain employs TRBV12-5 and TRBJ2-2; 10 bases line up with TRBD1. The germline V gene encodes CDR1 LGHNT and CDR2 FRNRAP. Trimming at V came to 0 bases and at J to 4 bases, leaving 5 bases not matched to a gene. The CDR3 has 17 residues.

The rearrangement uses TRBV6-5 and TRBJ2-7; D possibly corresponds to TRBD2 (6 bases). The CDR3 is made up of 13 amino acids. The germline gives CDR1 MNHEY, CDR2 SVGAGI. The V end was cut by 5 bases, the J end by 6 bases, with 14 bases between. The CDR3 loop reads CASSNGRDSEQYF. For the CDR3, the DNA is TGTGCCAGCAGTAACGGGCGGGATAGCGAGCAGTACTTC.

The chain couples TRBV11-3 to TRBJ1-2; D not certain. This CDR3 is built from 12 residues. V lost 1 base to trimming and J lost 8 bases, with 8 bases between them. The germline gives CDR1 SGHNT, CDR2 YENEEA. CDR3 loop: CASSLANWGYTF. In DNA, the CDR3 is TGTGCCAGCAGCTTAGCGAACTGGGGCTACACCTTC.